The present entry profiles one T cell receptor beta chain with its context. The primer mix had 60 Vbeta and 13 Jbeta primers. Measured with immunoSEQ multiplex PCR; TCRdb has only the in-frame clones, and not every one. The table lists about 260,000 clones, roughly four fifths of them singletons. The sample originates from a study of cytomegalovirus exposure and HLA in healthy donors. The V and J ends lost 6 bases and 3 bases, in that order; junction bases with no gene match: 3. Germline V gives CDR1 MNHNS, CDR2 SASEGT. The CDR3 contains 15 residues. Sequencing used PBMCs. The chain has TRBV6-1 and TRBJ2-6; the match to TRBD1 covers 9 bases. The origin of this receptor is a woman between 35 and 50 years old in good health and CMV-seropositive. This CDR3 reads CASRTGGSGANVLTF. The CDR3, as DNA: TGTGCCAGCAGAACAGGGGGCAGTGGGGCCAACGTCCTGACTTTC.